This TCR beta chain was recorded in a study of T cell responses to AZD1222 COVID-19 vaccine. TCRdb keeps only in-frame clones here, not all; method: immunoSEQ multiplex PCR. The table has under 150,000 clones, 85% to 90% seen once; the top ten hold roughly 4%. In germline, CDR1 is MNHEY, CDR2 SMNVEV (reference sequence). V lost 5 bases to trimming and J lost 2 bases; unmatched junction nucleotides: 11. The CDR3 runs 16 residues. This clone has more than one count but fewer than ten. This rearrangement joins TRBV27 to TRBJ1-2, with TRBD1 matching over 7 bases. This clonotype was obtained from an adult in good health. Here the sequenced sample was peripheral blood, taken on day 0 of AZD1222 vaccination. This CDR3 reads CASSLLGGGSNYGYTF. In DNA, the CDR3 is TGTGCCAGCAGTCTTTTAGGGGGCGGGTCCAACTATGGCTACACCTTC.